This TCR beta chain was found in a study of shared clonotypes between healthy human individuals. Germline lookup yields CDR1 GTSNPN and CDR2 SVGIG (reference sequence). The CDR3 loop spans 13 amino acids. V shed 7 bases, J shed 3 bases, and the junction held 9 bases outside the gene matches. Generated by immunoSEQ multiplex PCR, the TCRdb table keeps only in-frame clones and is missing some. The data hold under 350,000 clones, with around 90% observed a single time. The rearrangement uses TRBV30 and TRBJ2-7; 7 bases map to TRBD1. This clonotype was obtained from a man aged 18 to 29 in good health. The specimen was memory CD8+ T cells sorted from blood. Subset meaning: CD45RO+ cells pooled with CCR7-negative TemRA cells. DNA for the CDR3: TGTGCCTCCTACGACTGGACAGGCTACGAGCAGTACTTC. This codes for CASYDWTGYEQYF.